This TCR beta chain stems from a study of CD8 T cells in ankylosing spondylitis. The CDR3 loop spans 15 amino acids. With 0 bases removed from V and 1 base from J, the gap between germline ends came to 9 bases. In germline, CDR1 is MGHRA, CDR2 YSYEKL. TCRdb reprocessed the 5' RACE reads with MiXCR, giving one entry per CDR3 protein. The table includes approximately 250,000 distinct CDR3 sequences, roughly 32% detected once. The sequence was collected from a male donor with ankylosing spondylitis or in good health (not recorded which). The chain is built from TRBV4-1 and TRBJ1-1, with a possible D match to TRBD1 (5 bases). The sample taken for sequencing was blood, either unsorted or a sorted T cell fraction (not recorded which). This CDR3 reads CASSQDKGWNTEAFF. CDR3 bases: TGCGCCAGCAGCCAAGATAAGGGGTGGAACACTGAAGCTTTCTTT.